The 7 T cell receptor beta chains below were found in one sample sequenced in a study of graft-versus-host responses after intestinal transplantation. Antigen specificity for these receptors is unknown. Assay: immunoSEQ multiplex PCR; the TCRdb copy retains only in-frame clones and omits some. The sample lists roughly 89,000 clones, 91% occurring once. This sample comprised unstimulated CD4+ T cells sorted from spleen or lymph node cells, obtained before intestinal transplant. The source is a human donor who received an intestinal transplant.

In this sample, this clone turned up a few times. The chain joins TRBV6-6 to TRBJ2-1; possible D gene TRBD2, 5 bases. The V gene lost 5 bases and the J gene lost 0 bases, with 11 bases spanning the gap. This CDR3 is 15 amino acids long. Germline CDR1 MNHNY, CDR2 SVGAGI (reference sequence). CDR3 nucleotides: TGTGCCAGCAGTCAAACAGACTACTCCTACAATGAGCAGTTCTTC. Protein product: CASSQTDYSYNEQFF.

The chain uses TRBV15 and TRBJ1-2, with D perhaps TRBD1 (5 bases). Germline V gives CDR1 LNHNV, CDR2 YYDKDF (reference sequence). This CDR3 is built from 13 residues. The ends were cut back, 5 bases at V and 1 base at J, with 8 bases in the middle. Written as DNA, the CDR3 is TGTGCCACCAGCGGGACTGTTAACTATGGCTACACCTTC. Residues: CATSGTVNYGYTF.

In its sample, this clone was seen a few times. In DNA, the CDR3 is TGTGCCAGCAGCCCCGGGACAGGGGTAACCTACGAGCAGTACTTC. As protein: CASSPGTGVTYEQYF. V is TRBV5-5 and J is TRBJ2-7; 10 nucleotides agree with TRBD1. The CDR3 extends over 15 amino acids. Germline V CDR1 and CDR2: SGHKS, YYEKEE (reference sequence). V shed 4 bases and J 2 bases; nucleotides not matched to a gene: 6.

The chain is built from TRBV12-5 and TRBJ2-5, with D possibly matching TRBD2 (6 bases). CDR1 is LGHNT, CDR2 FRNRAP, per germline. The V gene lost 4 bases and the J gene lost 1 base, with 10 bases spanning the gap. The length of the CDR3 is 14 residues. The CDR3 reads CASGWRASQETQYF. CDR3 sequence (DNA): TGTGCTAGTGGTTGGAGGGCGTCCCAAGAGACCCAGTACTTC.

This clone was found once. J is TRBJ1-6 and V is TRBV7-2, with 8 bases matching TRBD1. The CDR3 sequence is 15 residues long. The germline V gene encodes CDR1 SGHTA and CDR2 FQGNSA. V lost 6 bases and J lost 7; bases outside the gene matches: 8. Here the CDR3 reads CASRPATGVNSPLHF. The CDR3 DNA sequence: TGTGCCAGCAGACCCGCGACAGGGGTGAATTCACCCCTCCACTTT. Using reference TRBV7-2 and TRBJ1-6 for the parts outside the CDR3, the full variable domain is GAGVSQSPSNKVTEKGKDVELRCDPISGHTALYWYRQSLGQGLEFLIYFQGNSAPDKSGLPSDRFSAERTGGSVSTLTIQRTQQEDSAVYLCASRPATGVNSPLHFGNGTRLTVT.

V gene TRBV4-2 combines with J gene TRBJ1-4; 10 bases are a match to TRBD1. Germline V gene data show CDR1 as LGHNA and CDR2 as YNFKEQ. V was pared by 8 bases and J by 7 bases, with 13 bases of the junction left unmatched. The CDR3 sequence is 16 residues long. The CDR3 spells CASARDRGVETEKLFF. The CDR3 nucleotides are TGTGCCAGCGCCCGGGACAGGGGAGTTGAGACTGAAAAACTGTTTTTT.

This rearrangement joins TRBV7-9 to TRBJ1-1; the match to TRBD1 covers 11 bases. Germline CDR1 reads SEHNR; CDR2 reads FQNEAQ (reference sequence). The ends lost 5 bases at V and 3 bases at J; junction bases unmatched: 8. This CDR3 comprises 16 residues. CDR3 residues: CASSPGQGAKDTEAFF. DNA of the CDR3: TGTGCCAGCAGCCCCGGACAGGGGGCGAAGGACACTGAAGCTTTCTTT.